The entry below gives a single T cell receptor (beta chain) sequence along with its context. Profiling relied on immunoSEQ multiplex PCR, and the TCRdb table lists in-frame clones only, not all of them. Altogether 150,000 to 200,000 clones are present, 84% being singletons, with the ten largest covering roughly 8%. V was trimmed by 10 bases and J by 2 bases, leaving 9 bases between them. From germline, CDR1 is MDHEN and CDR2 SYDVKM. The CDR3 consists of 13 residues. Recruitment covered fewer than 25 US areas and drew participants whose ages spanned roughly 18 to 100 years. Cohorts were based on clinical histories the participants reported. Two negative PCRs, clearance, or symptom resolution were required of recovered Cohort 3 donors. The data belong to a study of blood T cell repertoires in COVID-19. Study background: T cells, B-cell-depleted T cells, or PBMCs supplied cDNA or gDNA.

V and J are TRBV28 and TRBJ2-6; D is ambiguous. Sample: PBMCs or T cells enriched from blood (not recorded which). This sequence was found in a woman aged 50 to 60 who had recovered from COVID-19. CDR3 bases: TGTGCCACCGTGGAGCCTGGGGCCAACGTCCTGACTTTC. Protein: CATVEPGANVLTF.